This T cell receptor beta chain was captured in a study of blood T cell repertoires in COVID-19 (TCRdb year 2020). The study in broad terms: Collaborator samples came from the United States, Italy and Spain and covered acute and convalescent phases of COVID-19. Subjects who had been exposed to COVID-19, were actively infected with it, or had recovered from it provided the deeply sampled blood TCRbeta repertoires that made up the dataset. The sample metadata nearly always contained a de-identified subject ID, COVID-19 status, age in years and sex. HLA class I and class II types, where available, came from metadata supplied by the sample provider rather than from assay-based typing. The prospective study material was composed of cDNA or gDNA derived from T cells, B-cell-depleted T cells, or PBMCs. The samples were drawn from the first 160 participants of the ongoing ImmuneRACE study and from about 1,200 subjects provided by 6 global collaborators. The repertoires were made available in a free public database intended to serve as a resource for research on the immune response to SARS-CoV-2.

Collaborating institutions collected whole blood in K2EDTA tubes following their own protocols. For TCRbeta analysis, collaborator samples were shipped as frozen whole blood, as isolated PBMCs, or as DNA extracted from either sample type. Regarding this clone: There is no known antigen for this receptor. Base qualities are not recorded, but no much larger clone differs from it by a single base.

Results and caveats for the whole study, not just this receptor: The amount of clinical and demographic metadata varied by source and participant and was provided uncurated.

The immunoSEQ Assay, a bias-controlled multiplex PCR, was used to amplify TCRbeta CDR3 regions from genomic DNA. As for the authors' bioinformatics: The number of nucleated cells in each sample was estimated by amplification of reference gene primers within the assay. Sequence reads were collapsed and filtered to measure the absolute abundance of every unique TCRbeta CDR3 rearrangement. For each sample, productive Simpson clonality was calculated as the square root of Simpson's diversity index over productive rearrangements. TCRdb took over this immuneACCESS table, retaining in-frame rearrangements with V and J assigned. Such tables are incomplete; in checked studies, under half of the missing clones stem from an unresolved V gene, and the remainder is unexplained. V, J and clone size derive from that table, while D and trimming were established from the DNA sequence. The sample records around 220,000 clones, approximately 80% of which are singletons. The ten largest account for about 10% of the sample.

Sample: peripheral blood. This receptor was obtained from a woman of 80 years or more with acute or convalescent COVID-19.

The nucleotide sequence is given as TGTGCCAGCAGCCTTCGACAGGGGGCAGTTGAAGCTTTCTTT. It is translated as CASSLRQGAVEAFF. The rearranged chain carries TRBV5-4 and TRBJ1-1; 10 bases in the middle match TRBD1. For this chain, trimming is 4 bases at the V end and 7 bases at the J end, and the number of junction bases without a gene match is 7. Reading the germline V gene (reference sequence) gives CDR1 SGHNT and CDR2 YYREEE. The CDR3 has 14 amino acids, counting the end cysteine and phenylalanine. Only the CDR3 DNA stays, 42 bases, in frame from base 1.